Listed here are 15 T cell receptor beta chains from one sample, sequenced in a study of regulatory T cells in long-lasting Graves disease (dated by TCRdb to the early 2020s). The library was built by means of multiplex PCR. This sample was sequenced with an Illumina HiSeq 4000. CDR3 regions were amplified by Arm-PCR with iRepertoire HTBI primers to construct TCR beta libraries. TCRdb redid the processing of the public reads, applying fastp at Q25 and MiXCR, and retained in-frame beta chains. CDR3 protein duplicates are merged, each entry listing the most common genes and DNA. For this sample the table gives approximately 440,000 distinct CDR3 sequences, of which 20% to 25% were detected only once. Of the sample, over 25% falls within the top ten clones. What this sample's time point label stands for: persistent/refractory GD, antithyroid drugs over 5 years with positive TRAb. For both TCR sequencing and RNA sequencing, RNA was extracted from PBMCs in TRIzol.

The sequenced sample was peripheral blood mononuclear cells (PBMCs), obtained when the disease was refractory, from a patient treated with antithyroid drugs. The receptors stem from a female donor with Graves disease.

This clonotype was counted at least ten times. The chain employs TRBV28 and TRBJ1-2; 7 bases fit TRBD1. This CDR3 comprises 14 residues. Germline values: CDR1 MDHEN, CDR2 SYDVKM. V shed 8 bases, J shed 4 bases, and the junction held 10 bases outside the gene matches. In nucleotides, the CDR3 is TGTGCCAGCCACGAATCGGGACAGACCTATGGCTACACCTTC. It is translated as CASHESGQTYGYTF.

This clonotype turned up a few times. CDR3 nucleotides: TGTGCCAGCAGTGCGGGGGAGGACCAGTACTTC. Translating gives CASSAGEDQYF. The chain carries TRBV2 and TRBJ2-5; tentatively, D is TRBD2 (6 bases). Trimming took 4 bases from V and 10 from J, leaving 10 bases between them. The CDR3 consists of 11 residues. Per the germline V gene, CDR1 is SNHLY and CDR2 is FYNNEI.

There are a few counts of this clonotype. The genes are TRBV29-1 and TRBJ2-2; possible D gene TRBD1, 6 bases. Germline CDR1 reads SQVTM; CDR2 reads ANQGSEA. This CDR3 is 16 amino acids long. The V end lost 3 bases, the J end lost 1 base, and 15 bases lay between the germline ends. This CDR3 reads CSVESPRDKNTGELFF. For the CDR3, the DNA is TGCAGCGTTGAGTCGCCCAGGGACAAGAACACCGGGGAGCTGTTTTTT.

This clonotype has ten or more counts. The chain joins TRBV24-1 to TRBJ2-5, with 7 bases that match TRBD2. Unmatched junction bases numbered 10, after V lost 1 base and J lost 3 bases. CDR1 is KGHDR and CDR2 is SFDVKD in the germline V gene. The CDR3 has 17 residues. CDR3 DNA sequence: TGTGCCACCAGTGATTTTGGGTCTAGCGGAGGAGAAGAGACCCAGTACTTC. Its protein is CATSDFGSSGGEETQYF.

V is TRBV10-3 and J is TRBJ2-7; TRBD2 matches 13 bases. Trimming removed 3 bases from V and 8 bases from J; junction bases left unmatched: 7. Germline V CDR1 and CDR2: ENHRY, SYGVKD. The CDR3 covers 15 residues. CDR3 nucleotide sequence: TGTGCCATCAGTGATGCCGGGACTAGCGGGATCCAGCAGTACTTC. Its protein product is CAISDAGTSGIQQYF.

On this clonotype: This may be a read error, as it is one base from a much larger clone. The chain employs TRBV7-2 and TRBJ1-2; a weak D match, TRBD1 (6 bases). CDR1 SGHTA and CDR2 FQGNSA come from the germline V gene. CDR3 length equals 16 residues. The CDR3 loop is CAGSYTGTTEVYGYTF. The DNA of the CDR3 is TGTGCCGGCAGCTATACCGGGACAACCGAGGTCTATGGCTACACCTTC.

The rearrangement uses TRBV3-1 and TRBJ2-1; 10 nucleotides align to TRBD2. V shed 2 bases and J 5 bases; nucleotides not matched to a gene: 6. This CDR3 is 16 amino acids long. CDR1 is LGHDT, CDR2 YNNKEL, per germline (reference sequence). In DNA, the CDR3 is TGTGCCAGCAGCCAATCGTCGCTAGCGGGAGACAATGAGCAGTTCTTC. Translation: CASSQSSLAGDNEQFF.

The chain is built from TRBV6-9 and TRBJ1-1, with D unclear. The CDR3 has 15 amino acids. Trimming cost V 3 bases and J 0 bases, with 11 bases left between them. Germline V gene data show CDR1 as MNHGY and CDR2 as SVAAGI. CDR3 nucleotide sequence: TGTGCCAGCAGTTACTCTACTCAGATGAACACTGAAGCTTTCTTT. The encoded protein is CASSYSTQMNTEAFF.

The chain employs TRBV30 and TRBJ2-7; tentative D call: TRBD1 (5 bases). Germline CDR1 GTSNPN, CDR2 SVGIG (reference sequence). V was cut by 2 bases and J by 5 bases, with 10 bases left in between. The length of the CDR3 is 12 residues. CDR3: CAWSITGNEQYF. In DNA, the CDR3 is TGTGCCTGGAGTATTACAGGAAACGAGCAGTACTTC.

The chain uses TRBV4-1 and TRBJ2-7; 7 bases are shared with TRBD1. V shed 1 base, J shed 4 bases, and the junction held 7 bases outside the gene matches. The CDR3 covers 15 residues. CDR1 and CDR2 from the germline V gene are MGHRA and YSYEKL. The CDR3 coding sequence is TGCGCCAGCAGCCAAGCCCAGGGGGTCCTATACGAGCAGTACTTC. Encoded protein: CASSQAQGVLYEQYF.

As regards this clonotype: Because the CDR3 is missing its conserved closing phenylalanine or tryptophan, this is likely a read error. The chain recombines TRBV3-1 with TRBJ1-1; D not certain. V lost 4 bases and J lost 5, with 11 bases in between. The length of the CDR3 is 13 residues. The germline V gene has CDR1 LGHDT and CDR2 YNNKEL (reference sequence). The CDR3 spells CASSLKSRTEAFC. CDR3 sequence (DNA): TGTGCCAGCAGCCTAAAAAGCAGGACTGAAGCTTTCTGT.

CDR3 in amino acids: CSARKIPRDYQETQYF. Here the CDR3 DNA reads TGCAGTGCTAGGAAGATTCCGCGGGACTACCAAGAGACCCAGTACTTC. V is TRBV20-1 and J is TRBJ2-5, with a tentative D call TRBD2 (6 bases). The CDR3 runs 16 residues. V was clipped by 3 bases and J by 0 bases, with 17 bases between them. The germline V gene has CDR1 DFQATT and CDR2 SNEGSKA (reference sequence).

This clonotype was recorded at least ten times. CDR3 amino acids: CASSLGLTDTMSQPQHF. DNA for the CDR3: TGTGCCAGCAGTTTAGGGCTTACAGACACGATGAGTCAGCCCCAGCATTTT. This chain links TRBV12-3 or TRBV12-4 with TRBJ1-5, with D unclear. V shed 1 base and J shed 6 bases, with 19 bases lying between them. CDR3 length: 17 residues.

As for this clonotype: This is likely a read error, given that the CDR3 carries no conserved phenylalanine or tryptophan at its end. The chain couples TRBV9 to TRBJ1-2; D may be TRBD1 (5 bases). Trimming took 4 bases from V and 8 from J, leaving 15 bases between them. CDR3 length: 13 amino acids. Germline values: CDR1 SGDLS, CDR2 YYNGEE. The CDR3 nucleotides are TGTGCCAGCAGCTCACAAAATAGGGACGGCTACACCCTC. Its protein is CASSSQNRDGYTL.

This clonotype was counted many times. V gene TRBV12-3 or TRBV12-4 combines with J gene TRBJ2-7, with a tentative D call TRBD1 (5 bases). There are 12 residues in the CDR3. Trimming shortened V by 6 bases and J by 5 bases, and 11 bases separated the two germline ends. The chain's CDR3 is CASRLRGNEQYF. The CDR3 nucleotides read TGTGCCAGCAGGTTAAGGGGAAACGAGCAGTACTTC.